The present T cell receptor (beta chain) was sequenced within a study of cytomegalovirus exposure and HLA in healthy donors. Study-wide results and caveats: Data from an earlier analysis indicated that most TCR beta V segments were productive either about 87% or about 30% of the time. Relative to equally common others, HLA-associated TCR beta chains showed greater clonal expansion in a later analysis. The authors later found TCR association rates varying by HLA locus, with DRB1 most and HLA-C fewest. The authors later linked a missense DCLRE1C variant to TCR beta V- and J-gene trimming.

Primers: 60 Vbeta forward and 13 Jbeta reverse. TCRdb keeps only in-frame clones here, not all; method: immunoSEQ multiplex PCR. Of roughly 150,000 clones listed, 70% to 85% are singletons. Germline values: CDR1 MNHEY, CDR2 SMNVEV (reference sequence). This CDR3 has 13 residues. V was pared by 6 bases and J by 7 bases, with 5 bases of the junction left unmatched. Regarding this clone: Its antigen is unidentified.

This clonotype originated in a male donor in good health and CMV-seronegative. The sample consisted of PBMCs. The rearrangement uses TRBV27 and TRBJ2-7, with 11 positions matching TRBD1. Written as DNA, the CDR3 is TGTGCCAGCAGGGGGACAGGGGGGTGGGAGCAGTACTTC. This sequence encodes CASRGTGGWEQYF.